This T cell receptor (beta chain) was identified in a study of radiation and T cells in renal cell carcinoma. Sequencing used immunoSEQ multiplex PCR; TCRdb keeps in-frame clones, though not all of them. The sample includes around 15,000 clones, approximately 49% of them seen just once. Overall study results and limits: Top tumor clonotypes rose in blood 2 weeks post-radiation, then contracted. Dominant CDR3 motifs occupied more repertoire in irradiated than control tumors.

The V end lost 4 bases, the J end lost 4 bases, and 11 bases lay between the germline ends. This CDR3 has 14 amino acids. Looked up from germline, CDR1 is MRHNA and CDR2 is SNTAGT. A word on this clone: The antigen is undetermined.

As to treatment: 15 Gy SBRT to primary tumor, nephrectomy 4 weeks later. This sequence was found in a woman aged 60 to 75 with renal cell carcinoma. The V and J genes are TRBV6-4 and TRBJ1-5; D not resolved. Here the sequenced sample was tumor tissue, taken from a patient whose treatment included radiotherapy and nephrectomy. The CDR3 loop is CASSADGGNQPQHF. CDR3 nucleotides: TGTGCCAGCAGTGCGGACGGCGGAAATCAGCCCCAGCATTTT.